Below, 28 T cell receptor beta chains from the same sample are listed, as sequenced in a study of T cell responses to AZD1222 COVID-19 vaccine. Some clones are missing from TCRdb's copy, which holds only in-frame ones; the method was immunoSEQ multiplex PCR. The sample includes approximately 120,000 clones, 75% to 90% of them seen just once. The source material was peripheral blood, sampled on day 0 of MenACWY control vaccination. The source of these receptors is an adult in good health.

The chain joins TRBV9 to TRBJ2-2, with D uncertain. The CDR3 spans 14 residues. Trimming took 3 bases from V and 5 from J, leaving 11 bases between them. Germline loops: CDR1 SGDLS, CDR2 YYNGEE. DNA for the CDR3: TGTGCCAGCAGCGCCCCCGGGTTAACCGGGGAGCTGTTTTTT. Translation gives CASSAPGLTGELFF.

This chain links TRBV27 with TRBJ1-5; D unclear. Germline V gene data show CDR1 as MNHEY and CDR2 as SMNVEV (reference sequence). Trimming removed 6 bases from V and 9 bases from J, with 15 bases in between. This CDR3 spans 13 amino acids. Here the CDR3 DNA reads TGTGCCAGCAGACAAACCCCTGATCGGCCCCAGCATTTT. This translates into CASRQTPDRPQHF.

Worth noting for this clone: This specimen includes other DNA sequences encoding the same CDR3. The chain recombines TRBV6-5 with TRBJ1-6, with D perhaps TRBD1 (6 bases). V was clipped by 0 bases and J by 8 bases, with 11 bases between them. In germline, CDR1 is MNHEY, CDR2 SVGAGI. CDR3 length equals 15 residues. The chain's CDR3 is CASSYSRSGDSPLHF. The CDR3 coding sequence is TGTGCCAGCAGTTACTCGAGATCAGGGGATTCACCCCTCCACTTT.

CDR3 bases: TGCGCCAGCAGTGATTCCTATTCCTACGAGCAGTACTTC. The encoded protein is CASSDSYSYEQYF. The V gene is TRBV23-1, the J gene TRBJ2-7, with D hard to call. TRBV23-1 is flagged as an ORF with uncertain function. The CDR3 consists of 13 residues. Between the trimmed V and J ends, which lost 5 bases and 1 base, there was a span of 9 bases.

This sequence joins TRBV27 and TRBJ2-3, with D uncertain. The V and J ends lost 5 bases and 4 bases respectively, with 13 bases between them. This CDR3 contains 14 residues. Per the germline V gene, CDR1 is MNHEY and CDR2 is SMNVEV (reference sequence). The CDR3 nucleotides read TGTGCCAGCAGTCCCCCGGGTAGGGCAGATACGCAGTATTTT. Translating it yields CASSPPGRADTQYF.

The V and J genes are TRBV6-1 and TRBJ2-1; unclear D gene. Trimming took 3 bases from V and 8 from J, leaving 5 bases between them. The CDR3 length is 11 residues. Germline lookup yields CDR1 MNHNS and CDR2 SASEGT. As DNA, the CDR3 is TGTGCCAGCAGTGATAGTTATGAGCAGTTCTTC. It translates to CASSDSYEQFF.

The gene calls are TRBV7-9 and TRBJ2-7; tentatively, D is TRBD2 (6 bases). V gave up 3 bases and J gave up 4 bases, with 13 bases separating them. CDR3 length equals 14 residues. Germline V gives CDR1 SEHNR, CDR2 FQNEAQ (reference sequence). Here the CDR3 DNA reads TGTGCCAGCAGCTTGGGCGGGATTGGTTACGAGCAGTACTTC. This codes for CASSLGGIGYEQYF.

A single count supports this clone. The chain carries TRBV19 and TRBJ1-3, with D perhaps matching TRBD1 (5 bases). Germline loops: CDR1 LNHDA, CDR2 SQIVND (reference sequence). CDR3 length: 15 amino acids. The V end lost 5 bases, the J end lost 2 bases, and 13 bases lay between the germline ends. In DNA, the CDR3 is TGTGCCAGTAGTCCCGGGACGGGAACTGGAAACACCATATATTTT. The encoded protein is CASSPGTGTGNTIYF.

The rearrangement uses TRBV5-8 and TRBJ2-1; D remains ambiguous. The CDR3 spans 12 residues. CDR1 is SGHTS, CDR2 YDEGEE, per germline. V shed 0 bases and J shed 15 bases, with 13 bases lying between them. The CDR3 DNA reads TGTGCCAGCAGCTTGGCCCGAGTAGTTTTGTTCTTC. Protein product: CASSLARVVLFF. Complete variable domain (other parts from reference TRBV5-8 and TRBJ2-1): EAGVTQSPTHLIKTRGQQATLRCSPISGHTSVYWYQQALGLGLQFLLWYDEGEERNRGNFPPRFSGRQFPNYSSELNVNALELEDSALYLCASSLARVVLFFGPGTRLTVL.

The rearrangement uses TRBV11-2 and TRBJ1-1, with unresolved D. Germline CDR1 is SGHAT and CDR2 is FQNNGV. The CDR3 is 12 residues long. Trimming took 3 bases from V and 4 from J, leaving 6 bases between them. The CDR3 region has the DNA TGTGCCAGCAGCTTCGGCAGCACTGAAGCTTTCTTT. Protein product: CASSFGSTEAFF.

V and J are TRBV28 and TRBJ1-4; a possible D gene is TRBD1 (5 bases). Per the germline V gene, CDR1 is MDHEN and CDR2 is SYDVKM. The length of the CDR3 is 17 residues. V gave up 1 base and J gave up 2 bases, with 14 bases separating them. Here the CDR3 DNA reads TGTGCCAGCAGTTTATCAGGGACTTGGTCGACTAATGAAAAACTGTTTTTT. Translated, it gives CASSLSGTWSTNEKLFF.

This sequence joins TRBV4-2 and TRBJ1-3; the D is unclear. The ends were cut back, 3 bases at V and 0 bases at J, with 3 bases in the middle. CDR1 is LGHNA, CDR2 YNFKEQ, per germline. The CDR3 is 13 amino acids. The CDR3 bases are TGTGCCAGCAGCCATGACTCTGGAAACACCATATATTTT. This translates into CASSHDSGNTIYF.

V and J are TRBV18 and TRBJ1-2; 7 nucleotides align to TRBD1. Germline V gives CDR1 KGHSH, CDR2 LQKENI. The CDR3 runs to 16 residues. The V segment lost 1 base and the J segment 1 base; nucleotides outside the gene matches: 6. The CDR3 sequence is CASSPQRTGNNYGYTF. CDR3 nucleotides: TGTGCCAGCTCACCACAACGGACAGGAAATAACTATGGCTACACCTTC.

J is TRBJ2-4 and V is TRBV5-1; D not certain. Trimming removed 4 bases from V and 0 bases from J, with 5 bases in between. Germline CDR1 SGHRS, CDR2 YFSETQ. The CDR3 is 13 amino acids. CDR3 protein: CASSEVAKNIQYF. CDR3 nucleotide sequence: TGCGCCAGCAGCGAGGTAGCCAAAAACATTCAGTACTTC.

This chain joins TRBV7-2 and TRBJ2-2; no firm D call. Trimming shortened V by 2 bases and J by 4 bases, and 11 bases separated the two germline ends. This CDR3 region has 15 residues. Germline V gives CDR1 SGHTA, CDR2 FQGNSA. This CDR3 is CASSLRGIGTGELFF. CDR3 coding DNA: TGTGCCAGCAGCTTACGTGGAATTGGCACCGGGGAGCTGTTTTTT.

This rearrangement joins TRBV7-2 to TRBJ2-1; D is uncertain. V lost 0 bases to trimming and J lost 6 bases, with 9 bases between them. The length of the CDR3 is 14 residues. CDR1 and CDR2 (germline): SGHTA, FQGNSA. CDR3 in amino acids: CASSLARTINEQFF. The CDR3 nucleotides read TGTGCCAGCAGCTTAGCTAGGACGATCAATGAGCAGTTCTTC.

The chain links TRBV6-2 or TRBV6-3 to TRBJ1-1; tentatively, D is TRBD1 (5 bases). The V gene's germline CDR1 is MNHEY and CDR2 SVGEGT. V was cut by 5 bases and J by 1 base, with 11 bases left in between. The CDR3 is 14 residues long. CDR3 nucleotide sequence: TGTGCCAGCAGTCAGGACGGGGGGAACACTGAAGCTTTCTTT. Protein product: CASSQDGGNTEAFF.

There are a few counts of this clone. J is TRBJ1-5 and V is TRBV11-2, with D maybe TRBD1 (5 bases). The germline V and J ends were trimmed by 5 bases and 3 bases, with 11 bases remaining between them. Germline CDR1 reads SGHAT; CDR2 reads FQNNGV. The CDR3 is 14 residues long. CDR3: CASSQDRLNQPQHF. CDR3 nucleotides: TGTGCCAGCAGCCAAGACAGACTCAATCAGCCCCAGCATTTT.

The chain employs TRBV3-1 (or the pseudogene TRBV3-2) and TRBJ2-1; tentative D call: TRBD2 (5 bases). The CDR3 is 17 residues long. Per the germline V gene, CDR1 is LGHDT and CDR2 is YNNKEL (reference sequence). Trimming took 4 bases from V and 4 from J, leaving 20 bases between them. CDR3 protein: CASSPWTVGGLYNEQFF. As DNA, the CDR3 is TGTGCCAGCAGCCCATGGACCGTAGGAGGTCTATACAATGAGCAGTTCTTC.

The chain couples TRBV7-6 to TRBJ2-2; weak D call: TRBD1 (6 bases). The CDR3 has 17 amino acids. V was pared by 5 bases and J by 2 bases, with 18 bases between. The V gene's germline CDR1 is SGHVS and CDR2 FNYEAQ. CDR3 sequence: CASSLIRGGPNTGELFF. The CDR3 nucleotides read TGTGCCAGCAGCCTCATCAGGGGCGGACCCAACACCGGGGAGCTGTTTTTT.

This CDR3 reads CASSYKDYEQYF. CDR3 nucleotides: TGTGCCAGCAGTTACAAGGACTACGAGCAGTACTTC. The chain has TRBV6-2 or TRBV6-3 and TRBJ2-7, with unresolved D. This CDR3 has 12 amino acids. Trimming stripped 2 bases from V and 3 bases from J, with 5 bases between. Per the germline V gene, CDR1 is MNHEY and CDR2 is SVGEGT.

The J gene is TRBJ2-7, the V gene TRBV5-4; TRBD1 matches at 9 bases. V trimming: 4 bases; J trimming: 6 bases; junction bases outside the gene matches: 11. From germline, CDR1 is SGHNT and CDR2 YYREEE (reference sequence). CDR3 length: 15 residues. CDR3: CASSPGTGFPLEQYF. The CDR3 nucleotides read TGTGCCAGCAGCCCGGGGACAGGGTTTCCTCTCGAGCAGTACTTC.

CDR3 in DNA: TGTGCCAGCAGCTCCCTTAAGGCTGGAAACACCATATATTTT. It translates to CASSSLKAGNTIYF. V is TRBV11-3 and J is TRBJ1-3, with no clear D. Germline V CDR1 and CDR2: SGHNT, YENEEA. The length of the CDR3 is 14 residues. V was clipped by 4 bases and J by 2 bases, with 9 bases between them.

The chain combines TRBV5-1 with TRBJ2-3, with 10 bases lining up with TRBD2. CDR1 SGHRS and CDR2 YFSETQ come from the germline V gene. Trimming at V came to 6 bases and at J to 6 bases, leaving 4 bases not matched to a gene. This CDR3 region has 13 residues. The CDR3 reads CASKSSGSDTQYF. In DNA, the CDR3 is TGCGCCAGCAAGTCTAGCGGGAGCGATACGCAGTATTTT.

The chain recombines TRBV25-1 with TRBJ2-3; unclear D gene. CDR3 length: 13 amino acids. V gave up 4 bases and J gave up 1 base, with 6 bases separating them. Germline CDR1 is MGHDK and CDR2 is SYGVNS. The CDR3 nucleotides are TGTGCCAGCAGTGCAAGCGGCACAGATACGCAGTATTTT. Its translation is CASSASGTDTQYF.

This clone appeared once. CDR3 in amino acids: CASRASSNTGELFF. The DNA for the CDR3 is TGTGCCAGCAGGGCTAGTAGCAACACCGGGGAGCTGTTTTTT. V usage is TRBV7-2 and J usage is TRBJ2-2; D unresolved. CDR1 is SGHTA, CDR2 FQGNSA, per germline. V lost 6 bases, J lost 2 bases, and 10 bases lay in between. There are 14 residues in the CDR3. The full variable domain, with the rest looked up from reference TRBV7-2 and TRBJ2-2, is GAGVSQSPSNKVTEKGKDVELRCDPISGHTALYWYRQSLGQGLEFLIYFQGNSAPDKSGLPSDRFSAERTGGSVSTLTIQRTQQEDSAVYLCASRASSNTGELFFGEGSRLTVL.

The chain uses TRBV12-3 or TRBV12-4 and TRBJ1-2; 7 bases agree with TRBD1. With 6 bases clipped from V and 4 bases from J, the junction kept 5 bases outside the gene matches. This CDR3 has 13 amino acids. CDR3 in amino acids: CASSGQAFYGYTF. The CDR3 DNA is TGTGCCAGCAGCGGACAGGCCTTCTATGGCTACACCTTC.

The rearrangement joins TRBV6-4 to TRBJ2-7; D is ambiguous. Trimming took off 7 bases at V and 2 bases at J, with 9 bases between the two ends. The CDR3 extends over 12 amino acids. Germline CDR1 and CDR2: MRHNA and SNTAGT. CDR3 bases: TGTGCCAGCACGCAGGCCACCTACGAGCAGTACTTC. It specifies CASTQATYEQYF.